The present TCR beta chain was sequenced within a study of blood T cells in healthy people across ages. General study results and limits: Estimated diversity that came from one million T cells was considered an underestimate.

Trimming took 4 bases from V and 8 from J, leaving 12 bases between them. The CDR3 spans 13 residues. Germline lookup yields CDR1 LGHDT and CDR2 YNNKEL (reference sequence). The authors ran a second PCR of roughly 6 to 12 cycles using a sample-barcoded 5' primer and a J-beta primer mix. The template-switch adaptor was a 5' adaptor with 12 random nucleotides. It tagged each cDNA molecule. One entry per CDR3 protein, called by TCRdb with MiXCR from the 5' RACE reads. Of about 290,000 distinct CDR3 sequences in the sample, roughly 29% were seen once. Concerning this clonotype: The target antigen is unknown.

The sequence was collected from a woman in her 70s in good health. This chain connects TRBV3-1 to TRBJ1-3, with a tentative D call TRBD1 (5 bases). The sample taken for sequencing was blood. The CDR3 coding sequence is TGTGCCAGCAGCCTTAAAGGGGCATACACCATATATTTT. As protein: CASSLKGAYTIYF.